This T cell receptor (beta chain) is from a study of T cell repertoires in cytomegalovirus infection. Study-wide results and limits: Dominating the ex vivo response were TCR beta clonotypes that were CMV-specific and HLA-C-restricted.

A single record per CDR3 protein comes from TCRdb applying MiXCR to the reads. There are some 350,000 distinct CDR3 sequences in the sample; 15% to 20% occur only once, and around 10% lies in the top ten. After removal of 4 bases from V and 8 bases from J, the junction contained 6 bases not matched to a gene. There are 15 residues in the CDR3. About this clonotype: Its antigen is currently unknown.

Input material: PBMCs. V and J are TRBV12-3 or TRBV12-4 and TRBJ2-1; 12 bases agree with TRBD2. The clonotype originates from a human donor in good health (CMV status not recorded). Some clones in this sample may be carry-over from other donors' samples. CDR3 amino acids: CASSYLAGGPYEQFF. The DNA for the CDR3 is TGTGCCAGCAGTTACCTAGCGGGGGGGCCTTATGAGCAGTTCTTC.